These 22 T cell receptor beta chains share one sample of origin, sequenced in a study of blood T cell repertoires in COVID-19. Sequencing was performed with immunoSEQ multiplex PCR; in TCRdb, only in-frame clones are kept and a portion is missing. The table records 150,000 to 200,000 clones, 81% of them present only once. Sequencing was done on a sample of peripheral blood. These receptors all stem from a man aged 60 to 75 with active or convalescent COVID-19.

The CDR3 DNA reads as TGTGCCAGCAGTCTCACCCGGGACAGGGGCTATCAGCCCCAGCATTTT. Protein product: CASSLTRDRGYQPQHF. The chain joins TRBV6-2 or TRBV6-3 to TRBJ1-5; TRBD1 matches at 10 bases. This CDR3 has 16 amino acids. Germline trimming cut 5 bases from V and 5 bases from J; bases unmatched to any gene: 9. CDR1 and CDR2 from the germline V gene are MNHEY and SVGEGT.

CDR3: CASSEDRDAGYTF. The CDR3 coding sequence is TGTGCCAGCAGTGAAGACAGGGACGCTGGCTACACCTTC. The chain joins TRBV2 to TRBJ1-2; TRBD1 might be the D (6 bases). Germline CDR1 reads SNHLY; CDR2 reads FYNNEI. Trimming shortened V by 1 base and J by 7 bases, and 10 bases separated the two germline ends. The CDR3 is 13 amino acids.

This sequence joins TRBV11-2 and TRBJ1-1; D not resolved. CDR3 size: 14 residues. Trimming cost V 1 base and J 4 bases, with 10 bases left between them. CDR1 and CDR2 from the germline V gene are SGHAT and FQNNGV. For the CDR3, the DNA is TGTGCCAGCAGCTTAGCGTCTAGTCGCACTGAAGCTTTCTTT. It specifies CASSLASSRTEAFF.

CDR3 DNA sequence: TGTGCCAGCTTGGACAGGACGAACACCGGGGAGCTGTTTTTT. As protein: CASLDRTNTGELFF. This chain joins TRBV2 and TRBJ2-2; 7 bases map to TRBD1. Germline trimming cut 8 bases from V and 0 bases from J; bases unmatched to any gene: 3. Germline V gene lookup returns CDR1 SNHLY and CDR2 FYNNEI. The CDR3 is made up of 14 amino acids.

V and J are TRBV11-2 and TRBJ2-3, with TRBD2 matching over 14 bases. V lost 5 bases, J lost 6 bases, and 10 bases stayed unmatched. This CDR3 comprises 17 residues. The germline V gene encodes CDR1 SGHAT and CDR2 FQNNGV. CDR3 residues: CASSIRPTSGGADTQYF. CDR3 DNA: TGTGCCAGCAGCATCCGACCGACTAGCGGGGGGGCCGATACGCAGTATTTT.

J is TRBJ2-7 and V is TRBV19; D is uncertain. Germline values: CDR1 LNHDA, CDR2 SQIVND (reference sequence). The germline V and J ends were trimmed by 1 base and 0 bases, with 7 bases remaining between them. The CDR3 totals 14 residues. The CDR3 loop is CASSIGQNSYEQYF. The CDR3 DNA follows: TGTGCCAGTAGTATAGGGCAAAACTCCTACGAGCAGTACTTC.

This clone was seen a few times. V is TRBV15 and J is TRBJ2-7; D is undetermined. The CDR3 loop spans 10 amino acids. From germline, CDR1 is LNHNV and CDR2 YYDKDF (reference sequence). Trimming shortened V by 8 bases and J by 6 bases, and 8 bases separated the two germline ends. For the CDR3, the DNA is TGTGCCACCCCAGTCTTCGAGCAGTACTTC. It is translated as CATPVFEQYF.

The chain links TRBV10-3 to TRBJ2-1, with a weak D call TRBD1 (7 bases). Germline V CDR1 and CDR2: ENHRY, SYGVKD. The CDR3 is made up of 17 amino acids. Trimming left V 5 bases short and J 4 bases short, with 21 bases between. This CDR3 is CAISMGRGTGTYNEQFF. For the CDR3, the DNA is TGTGCCATCAGTATGGGCAGGGGGACTGGAACATACAATGAGCAGTTCTTC.

The chain employs TRBV2 and TRBJ1-5, with unresolved D. This CDR3 spans 14 amino acids. Germline V gives CDR1 SNHLY, CDR2 FYNNEI. V was shortened by 6 bases and J by 2 bases, with 11 bases between the two germline ends. The CDR3 spells CASRRAGGNQPQHF. As DNA, the CDR3 is TGTGCCAGCAGGAGGGCGGGAGGCAATCAGCCCCAGCATTTT.

The chain is built from TRBV7-2 and TRBJ1-5; 8 bases align to TRBD1. Unmatched junction bases numbered 6, after V lost 1 base and J lost 7 bases. The germline V gene encodes CDR1 SGHTA and CDR2 FQGNSA. The CDR3 is 15 residues long. CDR3 coding DNA: TGTGCCAGCAGCTTAGGACAGGGGATGGGACAGCCCCAGCATTTT. Its translation is CASSLGQGMGQPQHF.

This clone was detected once. The gene calls are TRBV5-4 and TRBJ2-1, with TRBD1 identical over 10 bases. Germline assignment: CDR1 SGHNT and CDR2 YYREEE (reference sequence). The CDR3 spans 16 residues. Trimming took 0 bases from V and 6 from J; bases not matched to a gene: 6. The CDR3 nucleotides are TGTGCCAGCAGCTTGGTCGGACAGGGGGGCGGCAATGAGCAGTTCTTC. This translates into CASSLVGQGGGNEQFF.

The V call is TRBV10-3, the J call TRBJ2-3, with a possible D match to TRBD2 (6 bases). The germline V and J ends were trimmed by 4 bases and 4 bases, with 9 bases remaining between them. The CDR3 spans 13 residues. CDR1 is ENHRY, CDR2 SYGVKD, per germline. This CDR3 reads CAISVREPDTQYF. CDR3 DNA: TGTGCCATCAGTGTGCGGGAACCAGATACGCAGTATTTT.

This clone showed up just once. CDR3 residues: CASSPPGLPSGNTIYF. For the CDR3, the DNA is TGTGCCAGCTCACCACCGGGACTTCCCTCTGGAAACACCATATATTTT. V and J are TRBV18 and TRBJ1-3; perhaps TRBD1 as D (5 bases). The CDR3 extends over 16 amino acids. Trimming removed 0 bases from V and 0 bases from J, with 9 bases in between. Germline V gene sequence: CDR1 KGHSH, CDR2 LQKENI.

This sequence joins TRBV28 and TRBJ2-3; no clear D. V lost 6 bases, J lost 0 bases, and 13 bases lay in between. The germline CDR1 and CDR2 sequences are MDHEN and SYDVKM. The CDR3 runs to 15 residues. CDR3 protein: CASSLGGASTDTQYF. As DNA, the CDR3 is TGTGCCAGCAGCCTGGGTGGAGCTAGCACAGATACGCAGTATTTT.

The chain is built from TRBV7-9 and TRBJ1-2; 7 nucleotides align to TRBD1. V lost 8 bases, J lost 6 bases, and 9 bases stayed unmatched. The CDR3 has 13 residues. CDR1 is SEHNR, CDR2 FQNEAQ, per germline (reference sequence). Here the CDR3 reads CASVEGALDGYTF. The DNA of the CDR3 is TGTGCCAGCGTCGAGGGGGCATTGGATGGCTACACCTTC.

V gene TRBV5-1 combines with J gene TRBJ2-7; TRBD2 matches 9 bases. V gave up 4 bases and J gave up 6 bases; unmatched junction bases: 8. CDR1 and CDR2 (germline): SGHRS, YFSETQ. The length of the CDR3 is 14 residues. This CDR3 reads CASSPWASGVEQYF. CDR3 sequence (DNA): TGCGCCAGCAGCCCCTGGGCTAGCGGGGTCGAGCAGTACTTC.

This clone was detected a few times. The chain couples TRBV5-4 to TRBJ2-1, with D hard to call. CDR1 SGHNT and CDR2 YYREEE come from the germline V gene (reference sequence). There are 14 residues in the CDR3. Trimming stripped 0 bases from V and 6 bases from J, with 10 bases between. The CDR3: CASSLATTVNEQFF. CDR3 DNA: TGTGCCAGCAGCTTGGCCACAACAGTCAATGAGCAGTTCTTC. Drawing the rest from reference TRBV5-4 and TRBJ2-1, the complete variable domain is ETGVTQSPTHLIKTRGQQVTLRCSSQSGHNTVSWYQQALGQGPQFIFQYYREEENGRGNFPPRFSGLQFPNYSSELNVNALELDDSALYLCASSLATTVNEQFFGPGTRLTVL.

This chain joins TRBV2 and TRBJ1-2; 10 bases line up with TRBD1. The CDR3 has 12 residues. J gave up 8 bases and V 6 bases, and 3 bases lay outside the gene matches. Germline assignment: CDR1 SNHLY and CDR2 FYNNEI. The CDR3 DNA reads TGTGCCAGCAGGGGACAGGGGCAAGGCTACACCTTC. This sequence encodes CASRGQGQGYTF.

This clone appeared once. The V and J genes are TRBV5-8 and TRBJ2-7; weak D call: TRBD2 (5 bases). This CDR3 spans 17 amino acids. V lost 0 bases, J lost 6 bases, and 22 bases lay in between. Germline CDR1 SGHTS, CDR2 YDEGEE. The CDR3 sequence: CASSLGSRALGYSEQYF. CDR3 DNA sequence: TGTGCCAGCAGCTTGGGTTCGAGGGCTCTCGGGTACTCCGAGCAGTACTTC.

The J gene is TRBJ1-1, the V gene TRBV18; TRBD1 agrees at 7 bases. The trim removed 6 bases at V and 6 bases at J, leaving 4 bases unmatched. The CDR3 has 12 residues. CDR1 and CDR2 from the germline V gene are KGHSH and LQKENI. This CDR3 reads CASSSQGSEAFF. In DNA, the CDR3 is TGTGCCAGCTCGTCACAGGGGTCTGAAGCTTTCTTT.

V is TRBV24-1 and J is TRBJ2-3; 8 bases fit TRBD2. V shed 2 bases and J 1 base; nucleotides not matched to a gene: 10. CDR1 is KGHDR and CDR2 is SFDVKD in the germline V gene. The CDR3 extends over 18 amino acids. The chain's CDR3 is CATSDSPSGGFGTDTQYF. The CDR3 DNA is TGTGCCACCAGTGATTCCCCTTCGGGAGGGTTCGGCACAGATACGCAGTATTTT.

This clone was picked up a small number of times. The rearrangement uses TRBV19 and TRBJ1-5, with TRBD1 matching 8 bases. CDR3 size: 16 residues. Germline V gene data show CDR1 as LNHDA and CDR2 as SQIVND (reference sequence). The V and J ends lost 5 bases and 4 bases, in that order; junction bases with no gene match: 10. The CDR3 nucleotides read TGTGCCAGTAGTTCGCTACAGGGGGTAGGGAATCAGCCCCAGCATTTT. This gives the protein CASSSLQGVGNQPQHF.